This record looks at one T cell receptor (beta chain) sequence and its context. The antigen is not known. The repertoire was sequenced with immunoSEQ multiplex PCR; TCRdb's copy has only in-frame clones and lacks some. The sample has about 300,000 clones; roughly 70% are singletons. The data originate from a study of shared clonotypes between healthy human individuals. The study's findings and limits: Exclusively blood specimens were collected; tissue repertoires likely differ. Lower generation probabilities were found for non-shared clonotypes than for those shared by all four donors. Between several donors, naive CD4 clonotypes were shared at a level of around 5.1%. Read depth was anticipated to influence clonotype sharing among donors.

The germline CDR1 and CDR2 sequences are MDHEN and SYDVKM. CDR3 size: 15 residues. Trimming took off 6 bases at V and 5 bases at J, with 20 bases between the two ends. This TCR was sampled from a man in his thirties or forties in good health. Sequencing was performed on memory CD4+ T cells sorted from blood. Subset defined: CD45RA-negative fraction. The chain employs TRBV28 and TRBJ2-7, with D perhaps being TRBD1 or TRBD2 (7 bases each). This CDR3 is CASSFRGGGRNEQYF. The CDR3 DNA sequence: TGTGCCAGCAGCTTTAGGGGAGGGGGCAGGAACGAGCAGTACTTC.